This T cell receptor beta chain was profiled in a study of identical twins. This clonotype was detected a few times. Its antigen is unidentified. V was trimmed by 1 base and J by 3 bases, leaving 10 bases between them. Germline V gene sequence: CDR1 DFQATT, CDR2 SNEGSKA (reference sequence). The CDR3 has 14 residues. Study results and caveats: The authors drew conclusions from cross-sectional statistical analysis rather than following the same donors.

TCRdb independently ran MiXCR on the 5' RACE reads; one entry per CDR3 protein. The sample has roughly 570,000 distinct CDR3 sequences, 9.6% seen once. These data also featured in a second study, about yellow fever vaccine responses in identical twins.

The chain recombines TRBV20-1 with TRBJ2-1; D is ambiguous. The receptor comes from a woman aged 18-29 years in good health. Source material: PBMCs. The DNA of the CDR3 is TGCAGTGCTAGAGGTCAGTACGACTACAATGAGCAGTTCTTC. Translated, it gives CSARGQYDYNEQFF.